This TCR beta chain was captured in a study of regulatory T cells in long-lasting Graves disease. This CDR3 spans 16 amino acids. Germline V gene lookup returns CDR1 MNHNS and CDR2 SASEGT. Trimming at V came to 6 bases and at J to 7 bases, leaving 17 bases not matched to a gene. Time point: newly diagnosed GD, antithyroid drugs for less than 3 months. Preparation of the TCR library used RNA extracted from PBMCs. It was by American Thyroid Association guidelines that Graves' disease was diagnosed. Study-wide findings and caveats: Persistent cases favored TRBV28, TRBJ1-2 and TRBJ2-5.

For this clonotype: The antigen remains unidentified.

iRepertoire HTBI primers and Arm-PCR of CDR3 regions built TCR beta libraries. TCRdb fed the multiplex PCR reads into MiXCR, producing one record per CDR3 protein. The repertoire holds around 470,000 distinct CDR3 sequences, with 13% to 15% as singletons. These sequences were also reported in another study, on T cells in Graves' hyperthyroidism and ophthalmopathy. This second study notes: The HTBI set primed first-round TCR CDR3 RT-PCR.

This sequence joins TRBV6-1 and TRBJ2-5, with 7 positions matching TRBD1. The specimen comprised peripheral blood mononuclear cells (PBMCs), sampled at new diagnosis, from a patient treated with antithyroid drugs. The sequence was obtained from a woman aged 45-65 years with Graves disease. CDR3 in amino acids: CASSRMTGYPMGTQYF. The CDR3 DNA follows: TGTGCCAGCAGCCGCATGACAGGGTACCCTATGGGGACCCAGTACTTC.